This T cell receptor beta chain was recorded in a study of TIL therapy for anti-PD-1-resistant metastatic lung cancer. A word on this clone: What it binds is not known. Other nucleotide sequences in the sample specify the same CDR3.

Germline loops: CDR1 SGHRS, CDR2 YFSETQ. CDR3 size: 13 residues. V lost 0 bases to trimming and J lost 4 bases; unmatched junction nucleotides: 0. Time point in this sample: pre-treatment sample, taken before nivolumab and TIL therapy. The tumor samples were excised metastases, mostly pleural nodules or supraclavicular lymph nodes. Stage 4 NSCLC adults joined between late 2017 and January 2020. Sequencing used immunoSEQ v3. Clones were sequenced by immunoSEQ multiplex PCR, and TCRdb holds only the in-frame ones, with some missing. This sample carries some 90,000 clones, just over 65% of them seen once, and the ten largest clones take 10% to 11%. Study-wide points: Patients were highly selected, enriched for treatment-naive, never-smoker and oncogene-addicted cases.

The chain recombines TRBV5-1 with TRBJ2-7; 8 nucleotides agree with TRBD1. The receptor was derived from a person between 25 and 80 years old with non-small cell lung cancer. Source: tumor tissue, taken at baseline. The CDR3 reads CASSLDRGYEQYF. The CDR3 coding sequence is TGCGCCAGCAGCTTGGACAGGGGGTACGAGCAGTACTTC.